Shown below are 11 T cell receptor beta chains from a single sample sequenced in a study of blood T cells in healthy people across ages. Next came a second PCR, run for about 6 to 12 cycles, which used a sample-barcoded 5' primer along with a J-beta primer mix. TCRdb redid the calling of the 5' RACE reads with MiXCR, one entry per CDR3 protein. The data show around 800,000 distinct CDR3 sequences, under 30% seen once. The same sample was also studied in work on T cells of mothers and their children.

Sequenced material: blood. Receptors were obtained from a boy younger than 18 in good health.

The CDR3 DNA reads TGTGCCAGCAGCGCAACGACAGGGGGCTTCCCTAATGAAAAACTGTTTTTT. This gives the protein CASSATTGGFPNEKLFF. V is TRBV9 and J is TRBJ1-4; 10 bases map to TRBD1. V gave up 3 bases and J gave up 3 bases; unmatched junction bases: 8. The germline gives CDR1 SGDLS, CDR2 YYNGEE. The CDR3 consists of 17 residues.

The table lists this clonotype with many counts. This sequence joins TRBV2 and TRBJ2-5, with 14 nucleotides matching TRBD2. This CDR3 has 16 amino acids. Germline V gives CDR1 SNHLY, CDR2 FYNNEI. V was clipped by 7 bases and J by 4 bases; unmatched bases: 8. CDR3: CASTQGGLAGVETQYF. CDR3 nucleotide sequence: TGTGCCAGCACCCAAGGGGGACTAGCGGGGGTAGAGACCCAGTACTTC.

The chain recombines TRBV5-1 with TRBJ1-1; a weak D match, TRBD1 (5 bases). The CDR3 contains 15 residues. Germline V gene lookup returns CDR1 SGHRS and CDR2 YFSETQ. The V and J ends lost 4 bases and 11 bases respectively, with 24 bases between them. CDR3 protein: CASSPDLPGRKRAFF. The CDR3 bases are TGCGCCAGCAGCCCGGACCTCCCAGGGAGGAAGAGGGCTTTCTTT.

This clonotype came up a few times. The V gene is TRBV7-3, the J gene TRBJ2-5, with D perhaps assigned TRBD1 or TRBD2 (5 bases each). V lost 5 bases and J lost 4, with 11 bases in between. Germline CDR1 and CDR2: SGHTA and FQGTGA. This CDR3 contains 13 residues. This chain's CDR3 is CASSPGTPETQYF. The DNA for the CDR3 is TGTGCCAGCAGCCCCGGGACCCCAGAGACCCAGTACTTC.

This chain connects TRBV29-1 to TRBJ2-5; TRBD1 matches 7 bases. This CDR3 comprises 12 residues. Germline assignment: CDR1 SQVTM and CDR2 ANQGSEA. Germline trimming cut 8 bases from V and 3 bases from J; bases unmatched to any gene: 6. This CDR3 reads CSSSGTEETQYF. In DNA, the CDR3 is TGCAGCTCCTCCGGGACAGAAGAGACCCAGTACTTC.

The chain employs TRBV3-1 and TRBJ1-1; 9 bases map to TRBD1. J was trimmed by 7 bases and V by 3 bases; bases with no gene match: 9. CDR1 is LGHDT and CDR2 is YNNKEL in the germline V gene (reference sequence). The CDR3 has 15 amino acids. CDR3 in amino acids: CASSQSPGTGSEAFF. The CDR3 nucleotides are TGTGCCAGCAGCCAGTCTCCCGGGACAGGGAGTGAAGCTTTCTTT.

The rearrangement joins TRBV12-3 or TRBV12-4 to TRBJ2-4; D uncertain. The CDR3 totals 12 residues. The germline V and J ends were trimmed by 3 bases and 7 bases, with 7 bases remaining between them. The CDR3 spells CASSFEGNIQYF. In DNA, the CDR3 is TGTGCCAGCAGTTTTGAAGGGAACATTCAGTACTTC.

The gene calls are TRBV19 and TRBJ1-4; D is ambiguous. V was shortened by 7 bases and J by 5 bases, with 14 bases between the two germline ends. The CDR3 extends over 14 amino acids. Germline-derived CDR1 and CDR2 are LNHDA and SQIVND (reference sequence). The CDR3 DNA reads TGTGCCAGTAAATTGGGTAGCACAAATGAAAAACTGTTTTTT. Translating gives CASKLGSTNEKLFF.

This clonotype appeared a few times. The CDR3 DNA follows: TGCGCCAGCAGCTTTGGGGGGGCCGGGGGACCCTACGAGCAGTACTTC. Translating it yields CASSFGGAGGPYEQYF. The chain uses TRBV5-1 and TRBJ2-1, with a possible D match to TRBD2 (7 bases). The assigned J gene may be wrong: the sequence end matches TRBJ2-7 better. Germline V gene lookup returns CDR1 SGHRS and CDR2 YFSETQ. The CDR3 length is 16 residues.

In this sample, this clonotype turned up a few times. The gene calls are TRBV20-1 and TRBJ2-7; D is perhaps TRBD2 (6 bases). With 2 bases removed from V and 5 bases from J, the gap between germline ends came to 13 bases. The CDR3 consists of 13 residues. Looked up from germline, CDR1 is DFQATT and CDR2 is SNEGSKA (reference sequence). The CDR3 reads CSARYGGVNEQYF. CDR3 bases: TGCAGTGCTAGATACGGGGGAGTGAACGAGCAGTACTTC.

In this sample, this clonotype turned up a few times. The rearrangement links TRBV12-3 or TRBV12-4 to TRBJ2-5, with 11 bases identical to TRBD2. With 7 bases clipped from V and 2 bases from J, the junction kept 9 bases outside the gene matches. This CDR3 has 16 amino acids. This CDR3 is CASTPRASGGQETQYF. The CDR3 nucleotides read TGTGCCAGCACCCCTCGGGCTAGCGGGGGGCAAGAGACCCAGTACTTC.